This TCR beta chain came from a study of shared clonotypes between healthy human individuals. Study-level results: Clonotypes shared by all four sorted-subset donors had higher generation probabilities than non-shared clonotypes.

As originally analysed: Junction-only immunoSEQ data arrived without quality scores, meaning filtering differed. Clones were sequenced by immunoSEQ multiplex PCR, and TCRdb holds only the in-frame ones, with some missing. V and J calls and clone size are given by that table; D and trimming were obtained from the DNA. The data hold 110,000 or so clones, with around two thirds observed a single time. CDR3 length: 12 residues. Germline CDR1 and CDR2: MDHEN and SYDVKM. The ends were cut back, 5 bases at V and 7 bases at J, with 12 bases in the middle. Comments on this clone: Its target is unknown.

The V call is TRBV28, the J call TRBJ2-7; D is ambiguous. The receptor was isolated from a woman under 40 in good health. Material for sequencing was memory CD8+ T cells sorted from blood. The sample's subset: CD45RO+ cells pooled with CCR7-negative TemRA cells. The CDR3 here is CASSLPPWEQYF. As DNA, the CDR3 is TGTGCCAGCAGTCTCCCCCCCTGGGAGCAGTACTTC.